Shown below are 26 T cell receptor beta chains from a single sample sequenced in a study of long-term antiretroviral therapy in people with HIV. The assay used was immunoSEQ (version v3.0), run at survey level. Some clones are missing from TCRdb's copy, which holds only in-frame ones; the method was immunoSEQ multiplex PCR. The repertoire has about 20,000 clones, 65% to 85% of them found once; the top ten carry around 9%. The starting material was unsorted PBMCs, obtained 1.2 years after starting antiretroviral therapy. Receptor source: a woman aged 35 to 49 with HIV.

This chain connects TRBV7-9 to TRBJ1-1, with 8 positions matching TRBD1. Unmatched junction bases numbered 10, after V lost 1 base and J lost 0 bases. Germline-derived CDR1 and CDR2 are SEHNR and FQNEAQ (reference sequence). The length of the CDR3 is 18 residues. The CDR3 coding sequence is TGTGCCAGCAGCTTAGGGCTCGGGACAGGACTTTTGAACACTGAAGCTTTCTTT. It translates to CASSLGLGTGLLNTEAFF.

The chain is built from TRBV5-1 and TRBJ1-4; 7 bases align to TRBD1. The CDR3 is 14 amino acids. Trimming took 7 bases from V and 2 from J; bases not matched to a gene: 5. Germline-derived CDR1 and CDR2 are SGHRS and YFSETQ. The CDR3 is CASRQGRTNEKLFF. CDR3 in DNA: TGCGCCAGCCGACAGGGACGGACTAATGAAAAACTGTTTTTT.

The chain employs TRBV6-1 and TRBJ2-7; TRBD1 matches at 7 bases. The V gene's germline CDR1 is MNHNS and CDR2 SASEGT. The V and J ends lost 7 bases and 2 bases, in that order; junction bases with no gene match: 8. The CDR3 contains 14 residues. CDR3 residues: CASIPGTATYEQYF. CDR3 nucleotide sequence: TGTGCCAGCATACCCGGGACAGCCACCTACGAGCAGTACTTC.

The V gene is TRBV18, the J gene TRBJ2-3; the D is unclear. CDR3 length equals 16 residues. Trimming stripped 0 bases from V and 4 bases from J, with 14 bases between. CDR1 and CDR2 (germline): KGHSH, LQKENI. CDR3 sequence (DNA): TGTGCCAGCTCACCACCGCCGGTCCCGGCCCCAGATACGCAGTATTTT. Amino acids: CASSPPPVPAPDTQYF.

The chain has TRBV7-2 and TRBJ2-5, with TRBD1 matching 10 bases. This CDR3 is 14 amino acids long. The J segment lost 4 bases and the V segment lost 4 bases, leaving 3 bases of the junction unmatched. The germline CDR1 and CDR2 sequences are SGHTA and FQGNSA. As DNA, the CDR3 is TGTGCCAGCAGCTCCGACAGGGGGCGAGAGACCCAGTACTTC. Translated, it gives CASSSDRGRETQYF.

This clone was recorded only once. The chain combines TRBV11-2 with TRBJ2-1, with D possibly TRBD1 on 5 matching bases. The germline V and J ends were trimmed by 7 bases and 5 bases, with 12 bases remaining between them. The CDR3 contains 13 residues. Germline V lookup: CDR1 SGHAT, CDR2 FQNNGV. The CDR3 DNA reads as TGTGCCAGCATCGGACAAGGTAACAATGAGCAGTTCTTC. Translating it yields CASIGQGNNEQFF.

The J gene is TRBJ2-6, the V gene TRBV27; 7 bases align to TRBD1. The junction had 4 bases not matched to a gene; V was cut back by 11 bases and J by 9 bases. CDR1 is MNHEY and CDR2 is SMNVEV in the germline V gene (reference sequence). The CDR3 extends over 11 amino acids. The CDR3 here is CAQGVDNVLTF. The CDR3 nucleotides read TGTGCCCAGGGGGTAGACAACGTCCTGACTTTC.

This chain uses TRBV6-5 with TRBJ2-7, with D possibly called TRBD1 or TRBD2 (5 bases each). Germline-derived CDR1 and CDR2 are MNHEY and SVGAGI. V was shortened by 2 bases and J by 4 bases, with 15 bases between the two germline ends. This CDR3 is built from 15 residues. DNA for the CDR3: TGTGCCAGCAGTTACAGCATGGGACCGACATACGAGCAGTACTTC. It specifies CASSYSMGPTYEQYF.

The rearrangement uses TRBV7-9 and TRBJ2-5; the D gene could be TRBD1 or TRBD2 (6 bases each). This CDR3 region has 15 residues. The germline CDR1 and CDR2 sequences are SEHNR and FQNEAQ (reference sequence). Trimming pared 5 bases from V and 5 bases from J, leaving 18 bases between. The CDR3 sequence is CASSLIQGSGETQYF. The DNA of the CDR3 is TGTGCCAGCAGCCTAATTCAGGGGAGCGGGGAGACCCAGTACTTC.

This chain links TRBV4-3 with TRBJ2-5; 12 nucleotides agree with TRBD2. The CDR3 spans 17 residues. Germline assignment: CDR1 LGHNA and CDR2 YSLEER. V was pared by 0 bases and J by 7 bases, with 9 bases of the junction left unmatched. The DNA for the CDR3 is TGCGCCAGCAGCCAAGAACTAGCGGGAGGCCCTGTAAGGACCCAGTACTTC. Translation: CASSQELAGGPVRTQYF.

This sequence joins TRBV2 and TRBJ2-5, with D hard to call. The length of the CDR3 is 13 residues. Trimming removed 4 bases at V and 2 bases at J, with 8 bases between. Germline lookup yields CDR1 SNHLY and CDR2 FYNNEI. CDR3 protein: CASSGRQQETQYF. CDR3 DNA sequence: TGTGCCAGCAGTGGACGCCAACAAGAGACCCAGTACTTC.

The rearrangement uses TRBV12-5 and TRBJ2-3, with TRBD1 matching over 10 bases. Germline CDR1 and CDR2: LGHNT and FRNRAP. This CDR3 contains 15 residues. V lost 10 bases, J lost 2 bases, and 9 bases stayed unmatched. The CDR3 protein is CATGRTGGITDTQYF. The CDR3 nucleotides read TGTGCTACCGGCCGGACAGGGGGAATCACAGATACGCAGTATTTT.

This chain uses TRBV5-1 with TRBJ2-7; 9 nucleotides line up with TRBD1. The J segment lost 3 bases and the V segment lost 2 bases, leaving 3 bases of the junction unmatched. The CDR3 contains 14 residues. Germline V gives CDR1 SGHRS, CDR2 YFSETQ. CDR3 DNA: TGCGCCAGCAGCTTAGGACAGGGGTTCTACGAGCAGTACTTC. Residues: CASSLGQGFYEQYF.

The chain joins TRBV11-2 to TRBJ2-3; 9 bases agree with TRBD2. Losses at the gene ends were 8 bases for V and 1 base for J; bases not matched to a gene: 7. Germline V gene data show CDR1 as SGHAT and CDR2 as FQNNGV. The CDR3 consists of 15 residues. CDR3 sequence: CASWDSGSGTDTQYF. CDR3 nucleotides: TGTGCCAGCTGGGATAGCGGGAGTGGCACAGATACGCAGTATTTT.

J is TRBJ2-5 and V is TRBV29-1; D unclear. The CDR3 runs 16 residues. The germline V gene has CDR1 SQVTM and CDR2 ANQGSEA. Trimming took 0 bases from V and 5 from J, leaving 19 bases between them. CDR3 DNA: TGCAGCGTTGAAGATCGGGCTACCTACCATTACGAGACCCAGTACTTC. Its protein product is CSVEDRATYHYETQYF.

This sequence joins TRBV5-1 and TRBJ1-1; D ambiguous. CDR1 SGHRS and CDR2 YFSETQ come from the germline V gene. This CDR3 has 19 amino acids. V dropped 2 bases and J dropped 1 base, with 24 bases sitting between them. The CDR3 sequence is CASSFTGPGATIKNTEAFF. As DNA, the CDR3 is TGCGCCAGCAGCTTTACCGGGCCGGGAGCAACCATAAAGAACACTGAAGCTTTCTTT.

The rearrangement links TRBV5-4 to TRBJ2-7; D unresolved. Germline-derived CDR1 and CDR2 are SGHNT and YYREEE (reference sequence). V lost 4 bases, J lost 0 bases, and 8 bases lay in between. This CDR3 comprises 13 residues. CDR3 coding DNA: TGTGCCAGCAGCCCCTCCTCCTCCTACGAGCAGTACTTC. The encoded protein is CASSPSSSYEQYF.

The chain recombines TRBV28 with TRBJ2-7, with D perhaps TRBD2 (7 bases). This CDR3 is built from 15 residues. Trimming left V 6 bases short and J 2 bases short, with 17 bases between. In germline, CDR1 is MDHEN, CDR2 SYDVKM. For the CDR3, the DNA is TGTGCCAGCAGAGGGGGGGGCCTTCAGGCCTACGAGCAGTACTTC. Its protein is CASRGGGLQAYEQYF.

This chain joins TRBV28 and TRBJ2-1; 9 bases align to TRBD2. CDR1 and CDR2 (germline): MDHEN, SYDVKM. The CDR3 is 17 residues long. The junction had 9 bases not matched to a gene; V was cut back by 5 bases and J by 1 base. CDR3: CASSPLGAGGSYNEQFF. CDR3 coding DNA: TGTGCCAGCAGTCCTCTCGGGGCGGGAGGGTCCTACAATGAGCAGTTCTTC.

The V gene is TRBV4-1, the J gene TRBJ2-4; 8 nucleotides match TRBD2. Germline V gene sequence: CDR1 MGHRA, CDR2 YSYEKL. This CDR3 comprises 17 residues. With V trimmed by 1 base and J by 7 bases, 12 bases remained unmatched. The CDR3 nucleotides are TGCGCCAGCAGCCAAGGACCGGGTGGGGGACTAGATAACATTCAGTACTTC. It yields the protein CASSQGPGGGLDNIQYF.

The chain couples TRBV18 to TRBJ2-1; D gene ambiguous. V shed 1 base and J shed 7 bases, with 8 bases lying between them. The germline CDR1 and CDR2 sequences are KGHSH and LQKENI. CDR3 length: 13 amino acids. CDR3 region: CASSPRSENEQFF. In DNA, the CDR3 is TGTGCCAGCTCACCACGATCGGAAAATGAGCAGTTCTTC.

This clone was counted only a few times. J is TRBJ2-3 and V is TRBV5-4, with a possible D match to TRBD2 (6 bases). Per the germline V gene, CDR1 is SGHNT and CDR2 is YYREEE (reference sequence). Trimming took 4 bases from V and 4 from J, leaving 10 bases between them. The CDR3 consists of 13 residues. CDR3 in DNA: TGTGCCAGCAGCCGAAGGGAGGCAGATACGCAGTATTTT. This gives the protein CASSRREADTQYF.

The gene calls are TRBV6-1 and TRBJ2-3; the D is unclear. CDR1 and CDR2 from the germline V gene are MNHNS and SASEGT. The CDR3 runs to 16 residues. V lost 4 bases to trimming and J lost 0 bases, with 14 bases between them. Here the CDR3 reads CASSVNRVLSTDTQYF. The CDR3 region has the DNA TGTGCCAGCAGTGTAAACCGGGTCCTTAGCACAGATACGCAGTATTTT.

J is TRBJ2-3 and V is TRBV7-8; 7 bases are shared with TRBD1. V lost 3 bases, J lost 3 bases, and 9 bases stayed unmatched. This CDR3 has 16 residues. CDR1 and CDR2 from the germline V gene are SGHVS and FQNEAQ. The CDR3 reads CASSLGTGVWTDTQYF. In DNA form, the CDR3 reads TGTGCCAGCAGCTTGGGAACAGGGGTTTGGACAGATACGCAGTATTTT. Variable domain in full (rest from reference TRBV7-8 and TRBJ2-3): GAGVSQSPRYKVAKRGQDVALRCDPISGHVSLFWYQQALGQGPEFLTYFQNEAQLDKSGLPSDRFFAERPEGSVSTLKIQRTQQEDSAVYLCASSLGTGVWTDTQYFGPGTRLTVL.

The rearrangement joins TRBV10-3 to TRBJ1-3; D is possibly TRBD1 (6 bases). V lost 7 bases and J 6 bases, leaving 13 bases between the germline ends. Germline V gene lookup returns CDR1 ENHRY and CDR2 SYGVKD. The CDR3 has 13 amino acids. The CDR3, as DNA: TGTGCCATCAATCCAGGGGCTGAAAACACCATATATTTT. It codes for CAINPGAENTIYF.

CDR3 sequence reads: CASSSRATGNTEAFF. In DNA, the CDR3 is TGCGCCAGCAGCTCAAGAGCGACAGGGAACACTGAAGCTTTCTTT. This chain joins TRBV5-1 and TRBJ1-1; a possible D gene is TRBD1 (6 bases). The CDR3 runs 15 residues. Trimming left V 3 bases short and J 1 base short, with 13 bases between. Germline V gene lookup returns CDR1 SGHRS and CDR2 YFSETQ.